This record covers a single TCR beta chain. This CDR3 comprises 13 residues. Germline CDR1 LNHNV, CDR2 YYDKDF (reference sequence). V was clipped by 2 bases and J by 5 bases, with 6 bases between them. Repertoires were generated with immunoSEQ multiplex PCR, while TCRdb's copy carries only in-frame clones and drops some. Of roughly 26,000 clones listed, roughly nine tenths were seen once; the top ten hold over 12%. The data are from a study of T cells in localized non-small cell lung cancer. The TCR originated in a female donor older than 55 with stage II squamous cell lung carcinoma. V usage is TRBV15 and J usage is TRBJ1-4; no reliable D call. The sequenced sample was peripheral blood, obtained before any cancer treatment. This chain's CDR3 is CATSRSENEKLFF. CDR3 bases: TGTGCCACCAGCAGATCCGAAAATGAAAAACTGTTTTTT.